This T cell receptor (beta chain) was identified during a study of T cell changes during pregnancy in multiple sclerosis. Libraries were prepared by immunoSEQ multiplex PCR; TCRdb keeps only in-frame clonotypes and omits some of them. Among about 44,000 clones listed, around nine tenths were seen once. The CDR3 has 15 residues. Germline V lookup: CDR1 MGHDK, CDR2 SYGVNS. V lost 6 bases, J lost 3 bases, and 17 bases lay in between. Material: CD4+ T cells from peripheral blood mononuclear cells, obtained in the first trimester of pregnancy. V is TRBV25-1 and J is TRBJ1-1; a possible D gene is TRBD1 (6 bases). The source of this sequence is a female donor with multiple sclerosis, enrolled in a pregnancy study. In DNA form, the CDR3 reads TGTGCCAGCAGGGAGACAGGAGCTCGGCACACTGAAGCTTTCTTT. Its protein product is CASRETGARHTEAFF.